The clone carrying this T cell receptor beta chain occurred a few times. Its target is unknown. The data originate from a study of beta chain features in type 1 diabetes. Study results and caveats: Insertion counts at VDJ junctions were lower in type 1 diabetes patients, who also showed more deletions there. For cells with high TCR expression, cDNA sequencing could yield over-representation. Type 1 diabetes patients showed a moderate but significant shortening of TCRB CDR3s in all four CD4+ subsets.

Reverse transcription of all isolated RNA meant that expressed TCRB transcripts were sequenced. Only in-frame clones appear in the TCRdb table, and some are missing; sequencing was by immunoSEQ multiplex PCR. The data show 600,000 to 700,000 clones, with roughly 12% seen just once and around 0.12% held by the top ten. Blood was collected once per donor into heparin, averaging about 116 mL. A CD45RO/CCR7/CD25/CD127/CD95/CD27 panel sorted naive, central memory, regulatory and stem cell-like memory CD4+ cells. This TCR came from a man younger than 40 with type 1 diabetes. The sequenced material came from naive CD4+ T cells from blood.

DNA for the CDR3: TGTGCCAGCAGCAGCCGGGACAGGGCGAGCACTGAAGCTTTCTTT. Amino acids: CASSSRDRASTEAFF. The chain is built from TRBV5-6 and TRBJ1-1; 9 bases are shared with TRBD1. Germline-derived CDR1 and CDR2 are SGHDT and YYEEEE. After removal of 4 bases from V and 4 bases from J, the junction contained 8 bases not matched to a gene. The CDR3 loop spans 15 amino acids.